This record looks at one TCR beta chain sequence and its context. Antigen: not known. Germline V gives CDR1 SGDLS, CDR2 YYNGEE. There are 13 residues in the CDR3. J lost 2 bases, V lost 4 bases, and 3 bases had no gene match. The sample comes from a study of cytomegalovirus exposure and HLA in healthy donors. Study background: From HLA-typed donors, an early data release held approximately 85 million unique TCRs. Study-wide points: It was in a later analysis that TCR association rates were seen to vary by HLA locus, highest for DRB1 and lowest for HLA-C. Follow-up analysis later connected one missense variant in DCLRE1C with trimming of TCR beta V- and J-genes.

With 60 Vbeta and 13 Jbeta primers, the PCR was carried out. Clones were sequenced by immunoSEQ multiplex PCR, and TCRdb holds only the in-frame ones, with some missing. Altogether a few hundred thousand clones are present, approximately 82% being singletons, with the ten largest covering under 8%. Sequenced sample: PBMCs. The receptor was derived from a woman aged 55-75 years in good health and CMV-seropositive. This chain uses TRBV9 with TRBJ2-7, with 7 bases fitting TRBD2. The CDR3 loop reads CASSRGGPYEQYF. CDR3 DNA sequence: TGTGCCAGCAGCCGCGGGGGTCCCTACGAGCAGTACTTC.